This T cell receptor (beta chain) came from a study of control samples from healthy donors and cancer patients. Only in-frame clones appear in the TCRdb table, and some are missing; sequencing was by immunoSEQ multiplex PCR. The sample lists 99,000 or so clones; approximately 78% were seen once. CDR3 length: 15 residues. V lost 0 bases and J lost 0, with 6 bases in between. The germline V gene encodes CDR1 MNHEY and CDR2 SVGAGI. The clonotype comes from a man aged 55-75 years in good health. This sequence joins TRBV6-5 and TRBJ2-1; no definite D call. Sequencing was done on a sample of blood. The CDR3 DNA reads TGTGCCAGCAGTTACTCAGGAAGCTCCTACAATGAGCAGTTCTTC. It codes for CASSYSGSSYNEQFF.